This T cell receptor beta chain was sequenced for a study of blood T cell repertoires in COVID-19. For the study at large: The cDNA or gDNA used as material had been derived from T cells, B-cell-depleted T cells, or PBMCs.

V was clipped by 0 bases and J by 9 bases, with 16 bases between them. The V gene's germline CDR1 is SGDLS and CDR2 YYNGEE. This CDR3 region has 15 residues. Per the authors' pipeline: For nucleated cells, counts were estimated from reference gene primer amplification. This table comes from immunoSEQ multiplex PCR, and its TCRdb copy is limited to in-frame clones, with some not included. V, J and clone size derive from that table, while D and trimming were established from the DNA sequence. The sample carries 81,000 or so clones, roughly 83% recorded once. The receptor's source is a man between 45 and 60 years old with active COVID-19. The V gene is TRBV9, the J gene TRBJ2-1; TRBD2 is a possible D gene (6 bases). The sample was peripheral blood. CDR3 nucleotides: TGTGCCAGCAGCGTAGGGACTATTAGTGTCAGTGAGCAGTTCTTC. Its protein product is CASSVGTISVSEQFF.